One sample yielded the 3 T cell receptor beta chains listed below, sequenced in a study of CD8 T cells in Susac syndrome. With random hexamers, reverse transcription was performed on roughly 0.5 to 1 ug of RNA. TCRdb used MiXCR to reprocess the immunoSEQ multiplex PCR reads, holding one entry per CDR3 protein. The repertoire includes about 280,000 distinct CDR3 sequences, approximately 85% of them detected once, and 0.11% sits in the top ten. The sample was CD8+ T cells from PBMCs. These receptors all stem from a human donor with multiple sclerosis.

The rearrangement joins TRBV12-3 or TRBV12-4 to TRBJ2-7; D tentatively reads TRBD1 or TRBD2 (5 bases each). This CDR3 has 19 residues. Trimming removed 4 bases from V and 0 bases from J, with 25 bases in between. CDR3 nucleotides: TGTGCCAGCAGTTCTGACGAGGGGTCCAGGTTGGGAAGCTCCTACGAGCAGTACTTC. It translates to CASSSDEGSRLGSSYEQYF.

The rearrangement uses TRBV27 and TRBJ2-7, with D unclear. Germline V gene lookup returns CDR1 MNHEY and CDR2 SMNVEV (reference sequence). V was trimmed by 7 bases and J by 4 bases, leaving 11 bases between them. This CDR3 contains 12 residues. The CDR3 coding sequence is TGTGCCAGCAAGACTGGGATTTACGAGCAGTACTTC. It encodes CASKTGIYEQYF.

The chain links TRBV19 to TRBJ1-4, with a tentative D call TRBD1 (6 bases). Per the germline V gene, CDR1 is LNHDA and CDR2 is SQIVND (reference sequence). This CDR3 is built from 13 residues. The CDR3 DNA reads TGTGCTTGCGGACAGCTACTCAATGAAAAACTGTTTTTT. As protein: CACGQLLNEKLFF.